These 10 T cell receptor beta chains were sequenced from one sample in a study of T cell responses to AZD1222 COVID-19 vaccine. Some clones are missing from TCRdb's copy, which holds only in-frame ones; the method was immunoSEQ multiplex PCR. Of roughly 100,000 clones in the sample, 70% to 90% were seen once. Sequencing used peripheral blood, obtained on day 0 of AZD1222 vaccination. The source of these receptors is an adult in good health.

The chain employs TRBV4-3 and TRBJ2-3; D unclear. V was pared by 1 base and J by 6 bases, with 11 bases between. CDR1 is LGHNA, CDR2 YSLEER, per germline. This CDR3 region has 14 residues. In DNA form, the CDR3 reads TGCGCCAGCAGCCAAGCATGGGCTAGTGATACGCAGTATTTT. Its translation: CASSQAWASDTQYF.

V usage is TRBV6-4 and J usage is TRBJ2-7; TRBD2 matches 8 bases. The germline CDR1 and CDR2 sequences are MRHNA and SNTAGT. V lost 2 bases to trimming and J lost 6 bases; unmatched junction nucleotides: 12. This CDR3 spans 16 amino acids. The DNA of the CDR3 is TGTGCCAGCAGTGACATCCGACTAGCGCTGCCCTGCGAGCAGTACTTC. Translated: CASSDIRLALPCEQYF.

V gene TRBV4-2 combines with J gene TRBJ2-2; 9 bases are a match to TRBD2. V was clipped by 1 base and J by 5 bases; unmatched bases: 5. The V gene's germline CDR1 is LGHNA and CDR2 YNFKEQ. This CDR3 comprises 16 residues. For the CDR3, the DNA is TGTGCCAGCAGCCAAGCTAGCGGGAAAGGAACCGGGGAGCTGTTTTTT. It encodes CASSQASGKGTGELFF.

The rearrangement links TRBV7-8 to TRBJ2-7; D could derive from TRBD1 or TRBD2 (5 bases each). The germline V gene encodes CDR1 SGHVS and CDR2 FQNEAQ. The V end lost 0 bases, the J end lost 3 bases, and 12 bases lay between the germline ends. CDR3 size: 15 residues. CDR3 loop: CASSLARRGNYEQYV. The CDR3 DNA is TGTGCCAGCAGCTTAGCGCGACGGGGCAACTACGAGCAGTACGTC.

The chain is built from TRBV6-1 and TRBJ1-2; D remains ambiguous. Germline-derived CDR1 and CDR2 are MNHNS and SASEGT. CDR3 size: 15 residues. V was cut by 2 bases and J by 6 bases, with 16 bases left in between. The CDR3 DNA reads TGTGCCAGCAGTGAACGATTGGAAGGGATTCATGGCTACACCTTC. This gives the protein CASSERLEGIHGYTF.

The chain has TRBV20-1 and TRBJ2-1; D is tentatively TRBD1 or TRBD2 (5 bases each). CDR3 length: 15 residues. V was shortened by 3 bases and J by 3 bases, with 15 bases between the two germline ends. The germline CDR1 and CDR2 sequences are DFQATT and SNEGSKA (reference sequence). CDR3 residues: CSASGGTGYYNEQFF. CDR3 bases: TGCAGTGCTAGTGGGGGAACGGGATACTACAATGAGCAGTTCTTC.

The rearrangement joins TRBV5-8 to TRBJ2-2, with 7 bases that match TRBD1. The CDR3 loop spans 15 amino acids. With 4 bases clipped from V and 6 bases from J, the junction kept 9 bases outside the gene matches. Germline CDR1 reads SGHTS; CDR2 reads YDEGEE. CDR3: CASSPRDRGAGELFF. In DNA form, the CDR3 reads TGTGCCAGCAGCCCCCGGGACAGAGGGGCCGGGGAGCTGTTTTTT.

This sequence joins TRBV5-6 and TRBJ1-5; D is possibly TRBD1 (5 bases). Germline lookup yields CDR1 SGHDT and CDR2 YYEEEE. This CDR3 region has 14 residues. The germline V and J ends were trimmed by 2 bases and 6 bases, with 12 bases remaining between them. The CDR3 is CASSFWGYLQPQHF. CDR3 bases: TGTGCCAGCAGCTTCTGGGGGTATCTTCAGCCCCAGCATTTT.

The chain links TRBV4-3 to TRBJ1-1, with D hard to call. The V and J ends lost 6 bases and 0 bases respectively, with 8 bases between them. Looked up from germline, CDR1 is LGHNA and CDR2 is YSLEER. The CDR3 has 13 residues. The CDR3 DNA is TGCGCCAGCAGTCGGACGGTGAACACTGAAGCTTTCTTT. It specifies CASSRTVNTEAFF.

This chain uses TRBV7-2 with TRBJ1-5, with D tentatively TRBD1 (5 bases). Deletions cut 1 base from V and 6 bases from J, with 16 bases between. Germline CDR1 reads SGHTA; CDR2 reads FQGNSA. The CDR3 has 16 residues. The CDR3 protein is CASSLGAGDPGQPQHF. In DNA, the CDR3 is TGTGCCAGCAGCTTAGGGGCGGGGGATCCGGGTCAGCCCCAGCATTTT.